The 6 T cell receptor beta chains reported below all come from one sample, sequenced in a study of OX40 agonist ivuxolimab in advanced cancers. Profiling relied on immunoSEQ multiplex PCR, and the TCRdb table lists in-frame clones only, not all of them. Found here are around 94,000 clones, around nine tenths of them singletons; the top ten hold around 0.76%. The sample here was CD4+ or CD8+ T cells sorted from blood, taken in a trial of the OX40 agonist ivuxolimab. These TCRs come from an adult with an advanced solid tumor such as melanoma, head and neck, liver or kidney cancer.

The chain links TRBV6-1 to TRBJ2-7; D perhaps matches TRBD2 (7 bases). This CDR3 spans 14 amino acids. Germline V gene data show CDR1 as MNHNS and CDR2 as SASEGT. V lost 7 bases, J lost 4 bases, and 17 bases lay in between. The CDR3 nucleotides are TGTGCCAGCATACGTGGGGGGGGGCCTTACGAGCAGTACTTC. This translates into CASIRGGGPYEQYF.

The V and J genes are TRBV11-1 and TRBJ2-7; D is ambiguous. The V and J ends lost 1 base and 4 bases respectively, with 11 bases between them. The CDR3 sequence is 14 residues long. From germline, CDR1 is SGHAT and CDR2 FQDESV (reference sequence). This chain's CDR3 is CASSLGPGSYEQYF. The DNA of the CDR3 is TGTGCCAGCAGCTTAGGGCCTGGTTCGTACGAGCAGTACTTC.

This sequence joins TRBV19 and TRBJ2-7; 8 positions match TRBD1. Germline V gene data show CDR1 as LNHDA and CDR2 as SQIVND (reference sequence). CDR3 length: 17 residues. The V and J ends lost 3 bases and 6 bases, in that order; junction bases with no gene match: 16. The CDR3, as DNA: TGTGCCAGTAGTATTATATTTATCAAGAGACAGGGGTCCGAGCAGTACTTC. Protein product: CASSIIFIKRQGSEQYF.

The chain carries TRBV18 and TRBJ2-7; TRBD2 is a possible D gene (6 bases). Germline V gives CDR1 KGHSH, CDR2 LQKENI. The CDR3 is 13 residues long. The V and J ends lost 3 bases and 7 bases respectively, with 13 bases between them. This CDR3 reads CASSPRAGGEQYF. The CDR3 region has the DNA TGTGCCAGCTCACCCCGGGCCGGGGGAGAGCAGTACTTC.

The genes are TRBV28 and TRBJ1-1, with TRBD1 matching over 7 bases. The V segment lost 5 bases and the J segment 5 bases; nucleotides outside the gene matches: 11. Germline CDR1 reads MDHEN; CDR2 reads SYDVKM. The CDR3 totals 15 residues. CDR3 amino acids: CASSILGLQGTEAFF. The CDR3 DNA is TGTGCCAGCAGTATACTCGGGCTACAGGGGACTGAAGCTTTCTTT.

This clone has just one count. The V gene is TRBV9, the J gene TRBJ1-3; D gene ambiguous. This CDR3 is built from 17 residues. V lost 4 bases and J 0 bases, leaving 17 bases between the germline ends. Germline assignment: CDR1 SGDLS and CDR2 YYNGEE. CDR3 coding DNA: TGTGCCAGCAGCACATCCGATGGGAGTCCCTCTGGAAACACCATATATTTT. Protein product: CASSTSDGSPSGNTIYF.